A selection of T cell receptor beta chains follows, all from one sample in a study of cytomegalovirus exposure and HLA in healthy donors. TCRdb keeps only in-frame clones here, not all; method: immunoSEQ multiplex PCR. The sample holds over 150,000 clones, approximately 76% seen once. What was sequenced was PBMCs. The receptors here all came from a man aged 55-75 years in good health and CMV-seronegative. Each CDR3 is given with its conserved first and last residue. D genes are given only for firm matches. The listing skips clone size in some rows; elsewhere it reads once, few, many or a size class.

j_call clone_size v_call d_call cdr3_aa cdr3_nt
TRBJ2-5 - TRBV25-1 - CASSWTPGAGETQYF TGTGCCAGCAGTTGGACCCCAGGGGCCGGAGAGACCCAGTACTTC
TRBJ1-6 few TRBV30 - CAWTGRDSPLHF TGTGCCTGGACAGGGAGGGATTCACCCCTCCACTTT
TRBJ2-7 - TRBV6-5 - CASTRSKGGYEQYF TGTGCCAGTACTCGTTCCAAAGGGGGCTACGAGCAGTACTTC
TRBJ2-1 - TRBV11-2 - CASSLTTDYNEQFF TGTGCCAGCAGCTTAACGACAGATTACAACGAGCAGTTCTTC
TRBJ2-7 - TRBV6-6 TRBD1 CASRLGQGYEQYF TGTGCCAGCAGGTTGGGACAGGGCTACGAGCAGTACTTC
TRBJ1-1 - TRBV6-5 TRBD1 CASSPWTGRYTEAFF TGTGCCAGCAGTCCGTGGACAGGAAGATACACTGAAGCTTTCTTT
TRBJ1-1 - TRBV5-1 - CASSLQGFGGTEAFF TGCGCCAGCAGCTTACAGGGATTCGGTGGGACTGAAGCTTTCTTT
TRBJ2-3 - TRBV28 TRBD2 CASSSSWGGDTDTQYF TGTGCCAGCAGTTCAAGTTGGGGGGGGGATACAGATACGCAGTATTTT
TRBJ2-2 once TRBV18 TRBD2 CASSPSLAGVSGELFF TGTGCCAGCTCACCCTCACTAGCGGGAGTGAGCGGGGAGCTGTTTTTT
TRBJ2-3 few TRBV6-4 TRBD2 CASSDTAGGPYTQYF TGTGCCAGCAGTGATACAGCGGGGGGGCCATATACGCAGTATTTT
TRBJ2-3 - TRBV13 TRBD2 CASSVRGSTDTQYF TGTGCCAGCAGCGTGCGGGGGAGCACAGATACGCAGTATTTT
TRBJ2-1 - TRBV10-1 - CASSRDRRGQFF TGCGCCAGCAGTAGAGACCGCCGGGGGCAGTTCTTC
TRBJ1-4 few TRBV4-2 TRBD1 CASSQAAWGTGWPNEKLFF TGTGCCAGCAGCCAAGCTGCTTGGGGGACAGGGTGGCCTAATGAAAAACTGTTTTTT
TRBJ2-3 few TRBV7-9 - CASSLGQGSTDTQYF TGTGCCAGCAGCTTAGGGCAGGGCAGCACAGATACGCAGTATTTT
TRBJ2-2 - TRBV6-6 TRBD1 CGSGQGAPGELFF TGCGGGAGCGGGCAGGGGGCGCCCGGGGAGCTGTTTTTT
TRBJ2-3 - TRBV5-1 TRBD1 CASSPGQPSTDTQYF TGCGCCAGCAGCCCGGGACAGCCCAGCACAGATACGCAGTATTTT
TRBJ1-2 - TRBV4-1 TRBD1 CASSQPDRAIYGYTF TGCGCCAGCAGCCAACCAGACAGGGCCATCTATGGCTACACCTTC
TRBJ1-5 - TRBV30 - CAWSTGLESNQPQHF TGTGCCTGGAGCACAGGGCTCGAGAGCAATCAGCCCCAGCATTTT
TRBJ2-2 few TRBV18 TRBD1 CASSPPGQLVTGELFF TGTGCCAGCTCACCTCCGGGACAGTTGGTTACCGGGGAGCTGTTTTTT
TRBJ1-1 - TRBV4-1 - CASSRLQGRNTEAFF TGCGCCAGCAGCCGGTTACAGGGAAGGAACACTGAAGCTTTCTTT
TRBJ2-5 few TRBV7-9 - CASSLLDQGRMETQYF TGTGCCAGCAGCTTACTGGACCAGGGGCGGATGGAGACCCAGTACTTC
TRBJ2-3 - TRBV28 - CASSPILVASDTQYF TGTGCCAGCAGTCCGATTCTGGTAGCGTCAGATACGCAGTATTTT
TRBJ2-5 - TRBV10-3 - CAISAPGETQYF TGTGCCATCAGTGCCCCCGGGGAGACCCAGTACTTC
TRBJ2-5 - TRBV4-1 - CASSQESGASMETQYF TGCGCCAGCAGCCAAGAATCGGGAGCCTCGATGGAGACCCAGTACTTC
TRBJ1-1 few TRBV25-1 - CASSESVTVNTEAFF TGTGCCAGCAGTGAATCTGTGACAGTAAACACTGAAGCTTTCTTT
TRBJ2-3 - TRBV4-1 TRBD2 CASSHRQLAGGPDGLTDTQYF TGCGCCAGCAGCCATCGTCAACTAGCGGGGGGGCCCGATGGGCTCACAGATACGCAGTATTTT
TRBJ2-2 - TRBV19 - CASSIFREGGELFF TGTGCCAGTAGTATTTTCAGGGAAGGCGGGGAGCTGTTTTTT
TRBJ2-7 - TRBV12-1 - CASSHGTSGSYEQYF TGTGCCAGCAGCCACGGGACTAGCGGGTCCTACGAGCAGTACTTC
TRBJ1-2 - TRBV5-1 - CASSSEGSTLPNYGYTF TGCGCCAGCAGCTCGGAGGGGTCCACCCTTCCTAACTATGGCTACACCTTC
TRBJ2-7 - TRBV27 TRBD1 CASSLRQGPYEQYF TGTGCCAGCAGTTTGAGACAGGGTCCCTACGAGCAGTACTTC
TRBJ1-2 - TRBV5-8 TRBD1 CASSLTGRYGYTF TGTGCCAGCAGCCTGACAGGGAGATACGGCTACACCTTC
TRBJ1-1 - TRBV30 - CAWSLDDIPNTEAFF TGTGCCTGGAGCCTCGACGACATCCCGAACACTGAAGCTTTCTTT
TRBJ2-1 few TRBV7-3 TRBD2 CASSSTSSGGADEQFF TGTGCCAGCAGCTCAACCTCTAGCGGGGGGGCAGATGAGCAGTTCTTC
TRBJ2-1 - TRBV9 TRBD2 CASSVFPAGGIGNEQFF TGTGCCAGCAGCGTATTTCCCGCGGGGGGGATAGGGAATGAGCAGTTCTTC
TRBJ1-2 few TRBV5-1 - CASSLDGAGSAGYGYTF TGCGCCAGCAGCTTGGACGGGGCGGGATCAGCCGGCTATGGCTACACCTTC
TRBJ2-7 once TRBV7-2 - CASSSYYDEQYF TGTGCCAGCAGCTCCTACTATGACGAGCAGTACTTC
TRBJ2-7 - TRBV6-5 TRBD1 CASSYSFPGGSYEQYF TGTGCCAGCAGTTACTCCTTCCCAGGGGGCTCCTACGAGCAGTACTTC
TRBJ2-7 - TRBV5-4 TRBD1 CASSLAATGGSYEQYF TGTGCCAGCAGCTTGGCGGCGACAGGGGGCTCCTACGAGCAGTACTTC
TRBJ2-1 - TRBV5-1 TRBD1 CASSGGRGLNNEQFF TGCGCCAGCAGCGGGGGCAGGGGGCTAAACAATGAGCAGTTCTTC
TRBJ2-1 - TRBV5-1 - CASSLVPRAGLDEQFF TGCGCCAGCAGCTTGGTTCCCAGGGCAGGGTTGGATGAGCAGTTCTTC
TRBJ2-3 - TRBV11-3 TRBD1 CASSSRETGTGNADTQYF TGTGCCAGCAGCTCCCGCGAGACCGGGACAGGGAATGCAGATACGCAGTATTTT
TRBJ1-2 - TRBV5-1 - CASSLTARAGYGYTF TGCGCCAGCAGCTTAACAGCGCGGGCGGGGTATGGCTACACCTTC
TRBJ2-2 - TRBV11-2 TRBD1 CASNQDRGKYGELFF TGTGCCAGCAACCAGGACAGGGGAAAATACGGGGAGCTGTTTTTT
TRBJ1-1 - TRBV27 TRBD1 CASSAPPPGQGKAFF TGTGCCAGCAGTGCACCCCCGCCGGGACAGGGAAAAGCTTTCTTT
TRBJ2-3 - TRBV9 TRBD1 CASSVEGQGQGTQYF TGTGCCAGCAGCGTAGAAGGACAGGGTCAAGGTACGCAGTATTTT